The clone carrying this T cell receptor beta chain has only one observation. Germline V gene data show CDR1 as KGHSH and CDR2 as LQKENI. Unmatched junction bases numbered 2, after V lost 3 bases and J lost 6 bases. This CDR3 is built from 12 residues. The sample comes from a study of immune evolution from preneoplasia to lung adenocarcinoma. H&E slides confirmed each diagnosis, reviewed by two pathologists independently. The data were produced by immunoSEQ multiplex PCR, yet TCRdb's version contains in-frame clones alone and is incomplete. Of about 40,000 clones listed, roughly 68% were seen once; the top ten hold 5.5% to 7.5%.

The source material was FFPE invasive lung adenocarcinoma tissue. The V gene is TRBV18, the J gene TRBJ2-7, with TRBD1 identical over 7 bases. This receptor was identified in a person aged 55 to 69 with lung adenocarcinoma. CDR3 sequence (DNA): TGTGCCAGCTCACCCACAGGGGCCGAGCAGTACTTC. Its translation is CASSPTGAEQYF.